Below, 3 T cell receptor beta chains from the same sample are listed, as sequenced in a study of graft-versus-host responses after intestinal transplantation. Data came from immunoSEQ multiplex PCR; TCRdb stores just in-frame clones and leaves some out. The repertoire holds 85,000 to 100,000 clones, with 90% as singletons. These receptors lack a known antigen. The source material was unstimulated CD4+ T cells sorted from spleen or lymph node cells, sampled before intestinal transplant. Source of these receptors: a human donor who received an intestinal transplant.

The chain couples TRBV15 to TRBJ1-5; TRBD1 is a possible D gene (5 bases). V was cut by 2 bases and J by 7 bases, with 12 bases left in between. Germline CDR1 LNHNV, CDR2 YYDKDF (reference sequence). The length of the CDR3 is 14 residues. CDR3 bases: TGTGCCACCAGCAGACAGGGTGCCCGCCAGCCCCAGCATTTT. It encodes CATSRQGARQPQHF. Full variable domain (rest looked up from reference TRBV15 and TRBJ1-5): DAMVIQNPRYQVTQFGKPVTLSCSQTLNHNVMYWYQQKSSQAPKLLFHYYDKDFNNEADTPDNFQSRRPNTSFCFLDIRSPGLGDTAMYLCATSRQGARQPQHFGDGTRLSIL.

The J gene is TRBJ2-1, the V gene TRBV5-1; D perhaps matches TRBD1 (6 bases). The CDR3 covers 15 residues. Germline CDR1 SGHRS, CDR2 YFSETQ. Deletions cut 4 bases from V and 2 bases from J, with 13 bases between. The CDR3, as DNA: TGCGCCAGCAGCCTCCGGGACACAGCCTACAATGAGCAGTTCTTC. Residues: CASSLRDTAYNEQFF.

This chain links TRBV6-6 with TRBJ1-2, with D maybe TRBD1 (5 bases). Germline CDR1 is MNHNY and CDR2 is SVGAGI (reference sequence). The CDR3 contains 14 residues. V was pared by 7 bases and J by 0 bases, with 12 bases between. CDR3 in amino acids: CASTLGGTNYGYTF. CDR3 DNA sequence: TGTGCCAGCACCCTGGGGGGGACTAACTATGGCTACACCTTC.